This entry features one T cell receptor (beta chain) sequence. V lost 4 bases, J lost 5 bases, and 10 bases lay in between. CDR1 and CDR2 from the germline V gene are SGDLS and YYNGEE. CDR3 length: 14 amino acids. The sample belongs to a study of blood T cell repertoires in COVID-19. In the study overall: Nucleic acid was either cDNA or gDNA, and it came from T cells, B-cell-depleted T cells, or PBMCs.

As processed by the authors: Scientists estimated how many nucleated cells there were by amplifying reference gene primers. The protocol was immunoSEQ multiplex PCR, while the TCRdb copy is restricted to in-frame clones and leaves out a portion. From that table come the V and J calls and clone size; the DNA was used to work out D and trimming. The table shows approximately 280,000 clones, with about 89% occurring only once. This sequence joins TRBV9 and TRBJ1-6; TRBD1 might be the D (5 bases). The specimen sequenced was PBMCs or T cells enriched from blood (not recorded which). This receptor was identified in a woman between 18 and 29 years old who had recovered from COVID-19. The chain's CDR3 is CASSFRQNNSPLHF. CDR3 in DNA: TGTGCCAGCAGCTTCCGACAGAATAATTCACCCCTCCACTTT.